These T cell receptor beta chains were read from a single sample in a study of cytomegalovirus exposure and HLA in healthy donors. Generated by immunoSEQ multiplex PCR, the TCRdb table keeps only in-frame clones and is missing some. The table has fewer than 150,000 clones, about 80% seen once. The sample consisted of PBMCs. These receptors came from a man aged 25 to 45 in good health and CMV-seronegative. Each CDR3 is given with its conserved first and last residue. A D gene is named only where the DNA matches it firmly. The size field is filled for only some rows; it gives once, few, many or a size class.

v_call,d_call,j_call,clone_size,cdr3_nt,cdr3_aa
TRBV19,NA,TRBJ2-1,NA,TGTGCCAGTAGTTCGACTAGATACAATGAGCAGTTCTTC,CASSSTRYNEQFF
TRBV28,NA,TRBJ2-3,once,TGTGCCAGCCGCTCACCGGGGGAGCCCCCAGATACGCAGTATTTT,CASRSPGEPPDTQYF
TRBV19,NA,TRBJ1-6,NA,TGTGCCAGTAGTATCGAGAGCTCACCCCTCCACTTT,CASSIESSPLHF
TRBV5-6,NA,TRBJ1-4,few,TGTGCCAGCAGCCGGGTGGGTACAGGTGCTAATGAAAAACTGTTTTTT,CASSRVGTGANEKLFF
TRBV28,NA,TRBJ2-5,once,TGTGCCAGCAGTTTATGGGGGACACCAGGGACCCAGTACTTC,CASSLWGTPGTQYF
TRBV13,NA,TRBJ2-7,NA,TGTGCCAGCAGCCGAGGCGCCTACGAGCAGTACTTC,CASSRGAYEQYF
TRBV2,NA,TRBJ2-7,NA,TGTGCCAGCAGGGACAGACAGCAAACCTACGAGCAGTACTTC,CASRDRQQTYEQYF
TRBV10-3,NA,TRBJ2-3,NA,TGTGCCATCAGTGTCGACTACACAGATACGCAGTATTTT,CAISVDYTDTQYF
TRBV7-9,NA,TRBJ1-1,NA,TGTTCCAGCAGCTTAGATCTATGGAACACTGAAGCTTTCTTT,CSSSLDLWNTEAFF
TRBV19,TRBD1,TRBJ2-7,NA,TGTGCCAGTAGTGCAACAGGGGCCTACGAGCAGTACTTC,CASSATGAYEQYF
TRBV7-9,TRBD1,TRBJ1-1,NA,TGTGCCAGCAGCTTAGATGGGAGACAGGGTAACACTGAAGCTTTCTTT,CASSLDGRQGNTEAFF
TRBV28,NA,TRBJ2-3,once,TGTGCCAGCAGTTTGGGTGGGAGAGGAGATACGCAGTATTTT,CASSLGGRGDTQYF
TRBV4-2,TRBD1,TRBJ2-5,NA,TGTGCCAGCAGCCAAGTTACCGGGACAGGCCAAGAGACCCAGTACTTC,CASSQVTGTGQETQYF
TRBV19,NA,TRBJ2-7,NA,TGTGCCAGTAGCTACCGCCTAATCTACGAGCAGTACTTC,CASSYRLIYEQYF
TRBV5-1,NA,TRBJ2-6,NA,TGCGCCAGCAGCCTCAGGAGGGGGGGTTACTCTGGGGCCAACGTCCTGACTTTC,CASSLRRGGYSGANVLTF
TRBV28,NA,TRBJ2-7,NA,TGTGCCAGCAGTAGAAATCGGGTGCAGTACTTC,CASSRNRVQYF
TRBV7-6,NA,TRBJ2-7,NA,TGTGCCAGCAGCCCCCCTCCCTCGACAGGCGGCGAGCAGTACTTC,CASSPPPSTGGEQYF
TRBV5-6,NA,TRBJ2-5,NA,TGTGCCAGCAGCCGGAGGGAGACCCAGTACTTC,CASSRRETQYF
TRBV7-9,NA,TRBJ1-5,NA,TGTGCCAGCAGCCCCGGGACACATAGCAATCAGCCCCAGCATTTT,CASSPGTHSNQPQHF
TRBV7-7,NA,TRBJ2-5,once,TGTGCCAGCAGGGACGCAGGGGAGACCCAGTACTTC,CASRDAGETQYF
TRBV19,TRBD1,TRBJ1-5,NA,TGTGCCAGTAGTAGACAGGGGGCGGTTCAGCCCCAGCATTTT,CASSRQGAVQPQHF
TRBV7-8,NA,TRBJ1-4,NA,TGTGCCAGCAGCCTAATTGACATGGGGCTTAATGAAAAACTGTTTTTT,CASSLIDMGLNEKLFF
TRBV6-5,NA,TRBJ2-7,NA,TGTGCCAGCAGTTATGGTCCGGGTTGGGGCTACGAGCAGTACTTC,CASSYGPGWGYEQYF
TRBV28,NA,TRBJ2-5,NA,TGTGCCACAGACATGGAGGGGCTAGAGACCCAGTACTTC,CATDMEGLETQYF
TRBV20-1,NA,TRBJ2-3,NA,TGCAGTGCTAGACCCGCAGATACGCAGTATTTT,CSARPADTQYF
TRBV28,TRBD2,TRBJ2-7,NA,TGTGCCAGCAGTTATCCTTCGGGACTAGCGATTTACGAGCAGTACTTC,CASSYPSGLAIYEQYF
TRBV27,NA,TRBJ1-5,NA,TGTGCCAGCAGCAGGGTGAATAGCAATCAGCCCCAGCATTTT,CASSRVNSNQPQHF
TRBV5-1,TRBD1,TRBJ2-5,NA,TGCGCCAGCAGCTTGGCGGGGACAGGCCAAGAGACCCAGTACTTC,CASSLAGTGQETQYF
TRBV10-1,TRBD2,TRBJ2-2,NA,TGCGCCAGCGGAACCGGGACTAGCGGGAGCAACACCGGGGAGCTGTTTTTT,CASGTGTSGSNTGELFF
TRBV28,TRBD1,TRBJ2-7,NA,TGTGCCAGCACCTACACAGGGGACTACGAGCAGTACTTC,CASTYTGDYEQYF
TRBV7-9,NA,TRBJ2-2,NA,TGTGCCAGCAGCTCGGGACTCTCCAACACCGGGGAGCTGTTTTTT,CASSSGLSNTGELFF
TRBV5-4,TRBD2,TRBJ2-4,NA,TGTGCCAGCAGCTCGATAGCGGGATCGGCAAAAAACATTCAGTACTTC,CASSSIAGSAKNIQYF
TRBV27,NA,TRBJ2-1,NA,TGTGCCAGCAGTTTAAAGACTAACTACAATGAGCAGTTCTTC,CASSLKTNYNEQFF
TRBV6-1,NA,TRBJ2-7,NA,TGTGCCAGCGTACACCACAGCTCCTACGAGCAGTACTTC,CASVHHSSYEQYF
TRBV19,TRBD2,TRBJ2-5,NA,TGTGCCAGTAGTAATAGCGGGACGGCCAACCAAGAGACCCAGTACTTC,CASSNSGTANQETQYF
TRBV9,NA,TRBJ2-1,NA,TGTGCCAGCAGCGTAGGGACTCCCCCCAATGAGCAGTTCTTC,CASSVGTPPNEQFF
TRBV19,TRBD2,TRBJ2-1,few,TGTGCCAGTAGTATCATGGGCGGGAGCTCCTACAATGAGCAGTTCTTC,CASSIMGGSSYNEQFF
TRBV5-1,TRBD1,TRBJ2-5,NA,TGCGCCAGCAAGGACCCAGGACAGGGAGGAGAGACCCAGTACTTC,CASKDPGQGGETQYF
TRBV5-1,NA,TRBJ1-2,NA,TGCGCCAGCAGCTTAAGTTACCGGGGGTATGGCTACACCTTC,CASSLSYRGYGYTF
TRBV7-2,TRBD2,TRBJ2-7,few,TGTGCCAGCAGCTCCGCTCGAGCCGGGACTAGCGTACTCTCCTACGAGCAGTACTTC,CASSSARAGTSVLSYEQYF
TRBV19,NA,TRBJ2-1,NA,TGTGCCAGTAAGCAAGGGGACAATGAGCAGTTCTTC,CASKQGDNEQFF
TRBV4-1,NA,TRBJ2-1,NA,TGCGCCAGCAGCCCCGGTGGCAGCGGGCTGAATGAGCAGTTCTTC,CASSPGGSGLNEQFF
TRBV5-1,NA,TRBJ2-1,NA,TGCGCCAGCAGCTTACAGGGTCGGGAGCAGTTCTTC,CASSLQGREQFF
TRBV28,TRBD2,TRBJ2-6,NA,TGTGCCAGCAGTCTTCCCGCGGGGGTCCCTGGGGCCAACGTCCTGACTTTC,CASSLPAGVPGANVLTF
TRBV5-8,NA,TRBJ2-7,NA,TGTGCCAGCAGCTTCAGGACTCACTCCTACGAGCAGTACTTC,CASSFRTHSYEQYF
TRBV7-2,NA,TRBJ2-3,NA,TGTGCCAGCAGTAGGGACATGGGCACTGATACGCAGTATTTT,CASSRDMGTDTQYF
TRBV13,TRBD1,TRBJ1-2,NA,TGTGCCAGCAGCTTAGCCTGGGACAGGGGTAACTATGGCTACACCTTC,CASSLAWDRGNYGYTF
TRBV4-1,TRBD1,TRBJ2-3,NA,TGCGCCAGCAGCCGGACAGGGGTGGAAGATACGCAGTATTTT,CASSRTGVEDTQYF
TRBV6-1,NA,TRBJ2-7,NA,TGTGCCAGCAGTGTGAGGGGGAGCTCCTACGAGCAGTACTTC,CASSVRGSSYEQYF
TRBV7-8,NA,TRBJ1-1,NA,TGTGCCAGCAGACCCCCCGGCAGGGTCGGCATGAACACTGAAGCTTTCTTT,CASRPPGRVGMNTEAFF
TRBV7-2,TRBD2,TRBJ2-1,NA,TGTGCCAGCAGCCGCCGCGGCGGGAGGAAAAGCTCCTACAATGAGCAGTTCTTC,CASSRRGGRKSSYNEQFF
TRBV30,TRBD1,TRBJ1-1,NA,TGTGCCTGGAACCTACAGGGGAGGACTGAAGCTTTCTTT,CAWNLQGRTEAFF
TRBV6-6,NA,TRBJ1-3,few,TGTGCCAGCAGTTCCGCGCTGGCTGGAAACACCATATATTTT,CASSSALAGNTIYF
TRBV10-3,NA,TRBJ1-2,NA,TGTGCCATCAGTGGGACAGAGGCTTCCTATGGCTACACCTTC,CAISGTEASYGYTF
TRBV6-5,TRBD2,TRBJ2-1,once,TGTGCCAGCAGTTACTCGAAAGCTAGCGGGATCAATGAGCAGTTCTTC,CASSYSKASGINEQFF
TRBV6-1,NA,TRBJ2-1,NA,TGTGCCAGCACCCGAGGGAGCCTAGATTCCCGCGAGCAGTTCTTC,CASTRGSLDSREQFF